The 10 T cell receptor beta chains below were found in one sample sequenced in a study of T cells in localized non-small cell lung cancer. This table comes from immunoSEQ multiplex PCR, and its TCRdb copy is limited to in-frame clones, with some not included. The profile shows around 64,000 clones, about 90% of them singletons. The starting material was peripheral blood, obtained before any cancer treatment. These receptor sequences come from a man aged 35 to 69 with stage I squamous cell lung carcinoma.

In its sample, this clone was seen a few times. CDR3 DNA sequence: TGTGCCAGCAGCGATGACAGGGGGCGCACCTATGGCTACACCTTC. Amino acid sequence: CASSDDRGRTYGYTF. The rearrangement uses TRBV13 and TRBJ1-2, with TRBD1 matching over 10 bases. J gave up 4 bases and V 5 bases, and 7 bases lay outside the gene matches. The germline CDR1 and CDR2 sequences are PRHDT and FYEKMQ (reference sequence). The CDR3 covers 15 residues.

CDR3 loop: CASSSETGRNPGNTIYF. The CDR3 DNA follows: TGTGCCAGCAGCTCAGAAACAGGACGAAATCCTGGAAACACCATATATTTT. This chain joins TRBV7-8 and TRBJ1-3; the D gene is possibly TRBD1 (5 bases). V was pared by 4 bases and J by 2 bases, with 18 bases between. CDR3 size: 17 residues. In germline, CDR1 is SGHVS, CDR2 FQNEAQ.

This sequence joins TRBV7-2 and TRBJ2-7; unclear D gene. The CDR3 consists of 11 residues. Germline CDR1 is SGHTA and CDR2 is FQGNSA. V was trimmed by 5 bases and J by 2 bases, leaving 4 bases between them. The CDR3: CASSGAYEQYF. CDR3 DNA sequence: TGTGCCAGCAGCGGGGCCTACGAGCAGTACTTC.

This chain joins TRBV7-6 and TRBJ2-2; D ambiguous. The V gene's germline CDR1 is SGHVS and CDR2 FNYEAQ. The CDR3 consists of 12 residues. Trimming pared 6 bases from V and 5 bases from J, leaving 7 bases between. CDR3 sequence (DNA): TGTGCCAGCAGTTTCGTAACCGGGGAGCTGTTTTTT. The encoded protein is CASSFVTGELFF.

The CDR3 sequence: CASSFKDGTDTQYF. As DNA, the CDR3 is TGTGCCAGCAGCTTCAAGGACGGGACAGATACGCAGTATTTT. The rearrangement links TRBV7-9 to TRBJ2-3; D is unresolved. V dropped 3 bases and J dropped 3 bases, with 10 bases sitting between them. This CDR3 region has 14 residues. CDR1 is SEHNR, CDR2 FQNEAQ, per germline (reference sequence).

CDR3 loop: CASSPGTQNEKLFF. In nucleotides, the CDR3 is TGTGCCAGCAGCCCCGGGACCCAGAATGAAAAACTGTTTTTT. J is TRBJ1-4 and V is TRBV7-9; D perhaps matches TRBD1 (5 bases). Looked up from germline, CDR1 is SEHNR and CDR2 is FQNEAQ (reference sequence). V was trimmed by 5 bases and J by 5 bases, leaving 12 bases between them. The CDR3 contains 14 residues.

The chain carries TRBV7-2 and TRBJ2-6, with D possibly TRBD1 on 6 matching bases. Germline V CDR1 and CDR2: SGHTA, FQGNSA. CDR3 length equals 16 residues. Trimming took off 4 bases at V and 4 bases at J, with 14 bases between the two ends. The CDR3 DNA is TGTGCCAGCAGCTCCGCCAGGGGAAGAGGGGCCAACGTCCTGACTTTC. This codes for CASSSARGRGANVLTF.

The J gene is TRBJ2-7, the V gene TRBV30; 8 bases map to TRBD1. Germline CDR1 and CDR2: GTSNPN and SVGIG (reference sequence). V lost 2 bases to trimming and J lost 6 bases; unmatched junction nucleotides: 12. CDR3 length: 15 amino acids. CDR3 sequence: CAWSWNRGAFREQYF. The CDR3 nucleotides are TGTGCCTGGAGTTGGAACAGGGGGGCATTCCGCGAGCAGTACTTC.

The chain uses TRBV6-6 and TRBJ1-2, with D possibly TRBD1 on 5 matching bases. The CDR3 consists of 11 residues. V shed 0 bases and J shed 10 bases, with 6 bases lying between them. Germline V gene data show CDR1 as MNHNY and CDR2 as SVGAGI (reference sequence). The CDR3 coding sequence is TGTGCCAGCAGTTACTCGGGGGACTACACCTTC. Protein product: CASSYSGDYTF.

V and J are TRBV11-2 and TRBJ2-3, with D possibly TRBD1 on 5 matching bases. V was cut by 5 bases and J by 8 bases, with 17 bases left in between. The CDR3 length is 14 residues. Germline values: CDR1 SGHAT, CDR2 FQNNGV. CDR3 DNA sequence: TGTGCCAGCAGCGCCTCAAGGGGTGGTGGTACGCAGTATTTT. Protein sequence: CASSASRGGGTQYF.